This T cell receptor (beta chain) comes out of a study of blood T cell repertoires in COVID-19. The CDR3 totals 19 residues. Germline CDR1 is SGHNT and CDR2 is YYREEE (reference sequence). V shed 4 bases and J 5 bases; nucleotides not matched to a gene: 18. In the authors' workflow: Quantification of nucleated cells was approximated via reference gene primer amplification. TCRdb's copy holds only in-frame clones and misses some; the assay was immunoSEQ multiplex PCR. That table furnishes V, J and clone size, whereas the DNA furnished D and trimming. The table records fewer than 50,000 clones, under 95% of them present only once.

The clonotype comes from a human donor in a cohort sampled during active COVID-19. The material sequenced was peripheral blood. V usage is TRBV5-4 and J usage is TRBJ1-2; TRBD1 matches 12 bases. CDR3 loop: CASSPGQGAWSAALYGYTF. The CDR3 DNA sequence: TGTGCCAGCAGCCCGGGACAGGGGGCGTGGAGCGCGGCCTTGTATGGCTACACCTTC.